A single T cell receptor (beta chain) is shown here with its context. Its specificity is unknown. V trimming: 5 bases; J trimming: 2 bases; junction bases outside the gene matches: 6. The CDR3 sequence is 15 residues long. Germline V gene data show CDR1 as SGHTA and CDR2 as FQGNSA. This entry is derived from a study of beta chain features in type 1 diabetes. Study-wide context: Examination spanned approximately 110 million sorted cells from all samples.

Sequencing targeted expressed TCRB transcripts, as all isolated RNA had been reverse transcribed. Approximately 3.5 million reads, on average, came from each naive, central memory and regulatory T cell sample. The assay was immunoSEQ multiplex PCR, and TCRdb's table has in-frame clones only and misses some. The repertoire holds about 27,000 clones, with less than 70% as singletons. Study outcomes and limitations: Naive, central memory and Treg TCRB repertoires appeared more alike in patients than in healthy donors. Among type 1 diabetes patients, VDJ junctions had fewer insertions and more deletions. Shortening of TCRB CDR3s, moderate but significant, appeared in all four CD4+ subsets of Type 1 diabetes patients.

This clonotype was sampled from a woman aged 18-29 years with type 1 diabetes. The sequenced sample consisted of Tregs from blood. The rearrangement links TRBV7-2 to TRBJ2-3, with TRBD1 matching over 8 bases. CDR3 protein: CASSAWTGHTDTQYF. CDR3 in DNA: TGTGCCAGCAGCGCATGGACAGGGCACACAGATACGCAGTATTTT.